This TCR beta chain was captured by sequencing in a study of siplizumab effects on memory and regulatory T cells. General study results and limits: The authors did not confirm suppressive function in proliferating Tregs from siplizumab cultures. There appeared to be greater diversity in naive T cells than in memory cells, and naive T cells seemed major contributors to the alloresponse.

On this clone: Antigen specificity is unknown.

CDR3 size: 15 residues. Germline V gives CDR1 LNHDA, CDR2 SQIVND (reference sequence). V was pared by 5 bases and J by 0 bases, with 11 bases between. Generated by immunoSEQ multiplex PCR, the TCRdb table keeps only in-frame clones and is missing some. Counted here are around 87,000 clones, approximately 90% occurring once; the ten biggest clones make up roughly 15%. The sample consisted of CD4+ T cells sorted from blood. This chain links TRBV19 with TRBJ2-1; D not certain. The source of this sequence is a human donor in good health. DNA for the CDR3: TGTGCCAGTAGTTCCTCTATCCCCTCCTACAATGAGCAGTTCTTC. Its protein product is CASSSSIPSYNEQFF.